This T cell receptor (beta chain) was observed in a study of blood T cell repertoires in COVID-19. Study summary: Some COVID-19 samples were acute and others convalescent; all came from the United States, Italy and Spain. Sources were T cells, B-cell-depleted T cells, or PBMCs; the material itself was cDNA or gDNA.

The germline gives CDR1 SGHDT, CDR2 YYEEEE. V lost 4 bases to trimming and J lost 2 bases; unmatched junction nucleotides: 9. CDR3 length: 15 amino acids. In the original processing: The assay estimated nucleated cells by amplifying reference gene primers. The table came from immunoSEQ multiplex PCR; TCRdb's copy has only in-frame clones and leaves some out. V, J and clone size were drawn from that table, and D and trimming were deduced from the DNA. The repertoire consists of approximately 90,000 clones, with roughly 82% occurring once and the leading ten covering about 1.2%. The source of this sequence is a woman aged 80 or over with acute or convalescent COVID-19. The genes are TRBV5-6 and TRBJ2-7, with 7 positions matching TRBD2. The sequencing sample was made of peripheral blood. The CDR3 sequence is CASSTMTSQAYEQYF. CDR3 coding DNA: TGTGCCAGCAGCACCATGACTAGCCAAGCCTACGAGCAGTACTTC.